The present entry profiles one T cell receptor beta chain with its context. This entry comes from a study of T cell responses to AZD1222 COVID-19 vaccine. Trimming pared 5 bases from V and 3 bases from J, leaving 15 bases between. Germline V gives CDR1 MNHEY, CDR2 SVGAGI. CDR3 length: 15 amino acids. TCRdb keeps only in-frame clones here, not all; method: immunoSEQ multiplex PCR. This sample has about 73,000 clones, with more than 70% found just once. The clonotype was recovered from an adult in good health. Sequences were derived from peripheral blood, sampled on day 0 of AZD1222 vaccination. V gene TRBV6-5 combines with J gene TRBJ2-3, with a possible D match to TRBD2 (5 bases). The CDR3 region has the DNA TGTGCCAGCAGTCCGGACTGGCCGGGGACAGATACGCAGTATTTT. This translates into CASSPDWPGTDTQYF.